This T cell receptor beta chain was sequenced in a study of blood T cell repertoires in COVID-19. This clone was seen only once. In the original analysis: Counts of nucleated cells, estimated from reference gene primer amplification, were obtained. The repertoire was sequenced with immunoSEQ multiplex PCR; TCRdb's copy has only in-frame clones and lacks some. The V and J calls and clone size are taken from that table; D and trimming were inferred from the DNA. The repertoire consists of more than 300,000 clones, with about 90% occurring once and the leading ten covering about a tenth. Allocation to cohorts depended on clinical history reported by the participants. Germline CDR1 reads PRHDT; CDR2 reads FYEKMQ (reference sequence). V was pared by 2 bases and J by 2 bases, with 7 bases between. This CDR3 comprises 14 residues.

The specimen was PBMCs or T cells enriched from blood (not recorded which). The chain recombines TRBV13 with TRBJ1-3, with D maybe TRBD1 (6 bases). The receptor was derived from a woman aged 25 to 39 who had recovered from COVID-19. The CDR3 spells CASSLRDTGNTIYF. The CDR3 region has the DNA TGTGCCAGCAGCTTAAGGGACACTGGAAACACCATATATTTT.